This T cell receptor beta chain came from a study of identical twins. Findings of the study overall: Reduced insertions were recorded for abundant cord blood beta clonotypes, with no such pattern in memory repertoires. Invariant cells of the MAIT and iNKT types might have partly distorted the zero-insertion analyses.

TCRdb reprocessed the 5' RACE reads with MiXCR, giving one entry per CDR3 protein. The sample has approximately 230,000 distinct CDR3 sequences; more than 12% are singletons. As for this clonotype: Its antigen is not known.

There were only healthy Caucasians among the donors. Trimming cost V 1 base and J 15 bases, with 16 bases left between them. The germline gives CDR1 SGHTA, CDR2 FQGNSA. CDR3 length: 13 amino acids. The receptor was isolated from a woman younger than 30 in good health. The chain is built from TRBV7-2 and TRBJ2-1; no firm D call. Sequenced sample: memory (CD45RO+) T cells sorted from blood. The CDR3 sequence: CASSLDSIQVWFF. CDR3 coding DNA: TGTGCCAGCAGCTTAGATAGTATCCAGGTTTGGTTCTTC.